What follows is one TCR beta chain and its context. The target antigen is unknown. Time point of the sample: new active TB diagnosis, blood taken before or within 7 days of starting treatment. This specimen comes from a study of T cells in tuberculosis. Study information: Sequenced TCRs come from CD1B-GMM tetramer-binding T cells. A South African cohort included IGRA-negative adolescents, latently infected IGRA-positive adolescents and adults with active tuberculosis. PBMC were archived before or within 7 days of starting treatment. Findings of the study overall: Using the GMM-specific repertoire gave nearly 90% accuracy versus 70% with motifs.

Some clones are missing from TCRdb's copy, which holds only in-frame ones; the method was immunoSEQ multiplex PCR. The profile shows about 40,000 clones, around 94% of them singletons. Trimming removed 5 bases from V and 1 base from J; junction bases left unmatched: 5. This CDR3 comprises 15 residues. Germline CDR1 is LNHDA and CDR2 is SQIVND (reference sequence). The input for sequencing was PBMCs, taken at tuberculosis diagnosis. The receptor was isolated from an adult with tuberculosis. The chain employs TRBV19 and TRBJ2-1; TRBD1 matches 7 bases. The CDR3: CASSQTGDSYNEQFF. CDR3 in DNA: TGTGCCAGTAGTCAAACAGGGGATTCCTACAATGAGCAGTTCTTC.